The 3 T cell receptor beta chains given below trace back to one sample, sequenced in a study of T cells in Graves' hyperthyroidism and ophthalmopathy. Amplified regions were TCR beta CDR3 sequences from RNA transcripts. With the HTBI primer set, the TCR CDR3 went through a first round of RT-PCR. TCRdb re-analysed the multiplex PCR reads in MiXCR, keeping a single row per CDR3 protein. The table has fewer than 500,000 distinct CDR3 sequences, roughly 14% seen once. The sample consisted of blood. The receptors were gathered from a man aged 18 to 35 with Graves' ophthalmopathy.

This clonotype appeared many times. The chain joins TRBV7-2 to TRBJ2-5, with 12 nucleotides matching TRBD2. The CDR3 has 17 amino acids. Germline loops: CDR1 SGHTA, CDR2 FQGNSA. Trimming took 5 bases from V and 2 from J; bases not matched to a gene: 9. The CDR3 protein is CASSPAMGLAGQETQYF. CDR3 DNA: TGTGCCAGCAGCCCAGCCATGGGACTAGCGGGTCAAGAGACCCAGTACTTC.

The sample holds a few counts of this clonotype. The chain links TRBV5-1 to TRBJ2-5, with D maybe TRBD2 (6 bases). V lost 0 bases and J 5 bases, leaving 14 bases between the germline ends. The CDR3 length is 15 residues. Germline V gene lookup returns CDR1 SGHRS and CDR2 YFSETQ. The CDR3 nucleotides are TGCGCCAGCAGCTTGGCCTTTTCGGGGAGGGAGACCCAGTACTTC. This codes for CASSLAFSGRETQYF.

The sample holds many counts of this clonotype. The chain uses TRBV4-1 and TRBJ2-1, with D tentatively TRBD2 (6 bases). This CDR3 region has 16 residues. Germline loops: CDR1 MGHRA, CDR2 YSYEKL. Trimming cost V 0 bases and J 10 bases, with 19 bases left between them. The CDR3 here is CASSQEGSGSVGEQFF. As DNA, the CDR3 is TGCGCCAGCAGCCAAGAAGGGAGCGGGTCCGTCGGCGAGCAGTTCTTC.